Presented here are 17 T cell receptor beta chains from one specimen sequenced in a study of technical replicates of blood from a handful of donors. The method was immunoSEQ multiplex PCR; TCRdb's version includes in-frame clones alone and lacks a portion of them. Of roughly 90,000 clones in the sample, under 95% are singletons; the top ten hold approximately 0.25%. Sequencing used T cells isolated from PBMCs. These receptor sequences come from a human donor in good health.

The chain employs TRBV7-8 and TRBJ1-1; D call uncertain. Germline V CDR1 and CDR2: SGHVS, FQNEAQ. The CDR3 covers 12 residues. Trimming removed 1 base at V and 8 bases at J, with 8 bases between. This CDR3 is CASSLVRGEAFF. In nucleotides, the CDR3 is TGTGCCAGCAGCTTAGTTCGCGGGGAAGCTTTCTTT.

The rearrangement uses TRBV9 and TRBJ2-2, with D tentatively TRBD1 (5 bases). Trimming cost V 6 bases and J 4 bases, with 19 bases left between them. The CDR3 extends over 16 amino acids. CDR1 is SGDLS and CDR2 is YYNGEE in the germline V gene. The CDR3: CASTRRTLGVTGELFF. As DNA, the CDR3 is TGTGCCAGCACCCGACGGACATTAGGGGTCACCGGGGAGCTGTTTTTT.

The CDR3 bases are TGCGCCAGCAGTCTAAGCGGGGGTCAACAAGAGACCCAGTACTTC. Translating it yields CASSLSGGQQETQYF. The rearrangement links TRBV5-1 to TRBJ2-5; 8 bases line up with TRBD2. V lost 5 bases, J lost 2 bases, and 8 bases stayed unmatched. Per the germline V gene, CDR1 is SGHRS and CDR2 is YFSETQ. The CDR3 has 15 amino acids.

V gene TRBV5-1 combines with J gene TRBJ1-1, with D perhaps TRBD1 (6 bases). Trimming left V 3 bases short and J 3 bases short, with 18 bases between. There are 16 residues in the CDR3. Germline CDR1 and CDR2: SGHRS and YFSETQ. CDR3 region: CASSSIGGGEDTEAFF. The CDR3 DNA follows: TGCGCCAGCAGCTCGATCGGTGGGGGCGAAGACACTGAAGCTTTCTTT. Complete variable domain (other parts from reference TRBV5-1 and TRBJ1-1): KAGVTQTPRYLIKTRGQQVTLSCSPISGHRSVSWYQQTPGQGLQFLFEYFSETQRNKGNFPGRFSGRQFSNSRSEMNVSTLELGDSALYLCASSSIGGGEDTEAFFGQGTRLTVV.

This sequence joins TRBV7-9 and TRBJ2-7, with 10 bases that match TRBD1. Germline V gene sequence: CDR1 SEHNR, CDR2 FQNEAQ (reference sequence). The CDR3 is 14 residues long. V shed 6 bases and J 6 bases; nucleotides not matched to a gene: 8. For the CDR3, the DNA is TGTGCCAGCAGACCCGGGACAGGGGCTTCCGAGCAGTACTTC. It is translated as CASRPGTGASEQYF.

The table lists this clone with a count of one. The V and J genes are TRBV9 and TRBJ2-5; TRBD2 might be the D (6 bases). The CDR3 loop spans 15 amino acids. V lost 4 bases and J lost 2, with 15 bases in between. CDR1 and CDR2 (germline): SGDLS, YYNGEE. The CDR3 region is CASSTSSVIQETQYF. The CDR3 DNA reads TGTGCCAGCAGCACGTCTAGCGTGATACAAGAGACCCAGTACTTC.

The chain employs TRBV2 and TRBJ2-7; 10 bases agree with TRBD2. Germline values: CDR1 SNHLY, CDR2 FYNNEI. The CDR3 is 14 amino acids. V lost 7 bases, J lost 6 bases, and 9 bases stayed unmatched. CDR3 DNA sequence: TGTGCCAGCACCTTAGCGGGAGGTCTTCCCGAGCAGTACTTC. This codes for CASTLAGGLPEQYF. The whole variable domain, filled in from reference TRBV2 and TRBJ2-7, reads EPEVTQTPSHQVTQMGQEVILRCVPISNHLYFYWYRQILGQKVEFLVSFYNNEISEKSEIFDDQFSVERPDGSNFTLKIRSTKLEDSAMYFCASTLAGGLPEQYFGPGTRLTVT.

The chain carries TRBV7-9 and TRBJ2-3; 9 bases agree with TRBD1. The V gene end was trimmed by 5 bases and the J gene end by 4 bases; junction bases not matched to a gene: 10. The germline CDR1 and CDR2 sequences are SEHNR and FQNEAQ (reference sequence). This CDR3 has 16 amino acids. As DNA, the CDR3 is TGTGCCAGCAGCACCTTACCAAGACAGGGGGCAGATACGCAGTATTTT. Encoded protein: CASSTLPRQGADTQYF.

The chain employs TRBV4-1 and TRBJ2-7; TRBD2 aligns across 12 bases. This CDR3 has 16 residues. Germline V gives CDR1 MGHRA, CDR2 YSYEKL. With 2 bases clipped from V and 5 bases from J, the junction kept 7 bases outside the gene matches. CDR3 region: CASSQKLAGGTHEQYF. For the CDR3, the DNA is TGCGCCAGCAGCCAAAAACTAGCGGGGGGAACTCACGAGCAGTACTTC.

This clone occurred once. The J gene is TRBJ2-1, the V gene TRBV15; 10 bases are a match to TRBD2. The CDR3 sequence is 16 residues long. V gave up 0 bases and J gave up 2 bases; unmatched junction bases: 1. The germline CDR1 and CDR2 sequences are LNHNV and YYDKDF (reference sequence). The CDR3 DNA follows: TGTGCCACCAGCAGAGATGGGACTAGCGCCTACAATGAGCAGTTCTTC. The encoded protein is CATSRDGTSAYNEQFF. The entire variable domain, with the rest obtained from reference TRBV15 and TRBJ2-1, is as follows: DAMVIQNPRYQVTQFGKPVTLSCSQTLNHNVMYWYQQKSSQAPKLLFHYYDKDFNNEADTPDNFQSRRPNTSFCFLDIRSPGLGDTAMYLCATSRDGTSAYNEQFFGPGTRLTVL.

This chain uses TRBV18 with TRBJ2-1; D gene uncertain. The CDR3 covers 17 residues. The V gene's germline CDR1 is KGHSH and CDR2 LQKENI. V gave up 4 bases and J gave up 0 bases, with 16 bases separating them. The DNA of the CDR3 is TGTGCCAGCTCACTTCGACTTACCTCGAGCTCCTACAATGAGCAGTTCTTC. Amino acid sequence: CASSLRLTSSSYNEQFF.

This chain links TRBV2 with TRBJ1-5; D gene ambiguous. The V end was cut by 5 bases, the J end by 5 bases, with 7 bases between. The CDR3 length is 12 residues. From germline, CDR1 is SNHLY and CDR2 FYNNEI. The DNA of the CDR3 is TGTGCCAGCAGTTTATTTTATCAGCCCCAGCATTTT. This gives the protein CASSLFYQPQHF. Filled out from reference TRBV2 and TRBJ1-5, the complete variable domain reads EPEVTQTPSHQVTQMGQEVILRCVPISNHLYFYWYRQILGQKVEFLVSFYNNEISEKSEIFDDQFSVERPDGSNFTLKIRSTKLEDSAMYFCASSLFYQPQHFGDGTRLSIL.

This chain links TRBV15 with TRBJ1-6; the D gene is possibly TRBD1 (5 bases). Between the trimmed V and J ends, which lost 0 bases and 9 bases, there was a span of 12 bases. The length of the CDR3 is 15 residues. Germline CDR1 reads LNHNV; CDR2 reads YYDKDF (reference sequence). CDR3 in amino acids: CATSRDGVRGSPLHF. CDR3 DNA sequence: TGTGCCACCAGCAGAGATGGGGTTAGGGGTTCACCCCTCCACTTT.

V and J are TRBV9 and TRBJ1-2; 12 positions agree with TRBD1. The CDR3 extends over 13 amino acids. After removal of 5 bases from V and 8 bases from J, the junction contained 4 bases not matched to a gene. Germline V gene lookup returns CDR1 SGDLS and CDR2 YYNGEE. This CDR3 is CASRGQGASGYTF. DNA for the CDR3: TGTGCCAGCAGGGGACAGGGGGCATCGGGCTACACCTTC.

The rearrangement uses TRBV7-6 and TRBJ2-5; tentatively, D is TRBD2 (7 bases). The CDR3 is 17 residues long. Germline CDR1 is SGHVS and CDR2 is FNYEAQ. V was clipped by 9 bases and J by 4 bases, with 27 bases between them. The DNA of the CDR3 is TGTGCCAGTTCTCCCCGGGGGGCAGTCCTAACCCCAGAGACCCAGTACTTC. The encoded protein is CASSPRGAVLTPETQYF.

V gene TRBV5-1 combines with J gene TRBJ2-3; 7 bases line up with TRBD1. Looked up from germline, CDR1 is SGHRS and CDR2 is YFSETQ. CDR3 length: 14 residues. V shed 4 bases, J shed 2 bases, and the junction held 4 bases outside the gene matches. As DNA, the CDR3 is TGCGCCAGCAGCCCGGGACAGATCACAGATACGCAGTATTTT. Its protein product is CASSPGQITDTQYF.

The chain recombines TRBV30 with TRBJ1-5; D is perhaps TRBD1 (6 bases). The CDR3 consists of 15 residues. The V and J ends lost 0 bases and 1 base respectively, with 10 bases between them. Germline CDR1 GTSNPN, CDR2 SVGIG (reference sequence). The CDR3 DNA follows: TGTGCCTGGAGTGTCGGGACAAAGAGCAATCAGCCCCAGCATTTT. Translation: CAWSVGTKSNQPQHF.